A single sample gave rise to the 21 T cell receptor beta chains below, sequenced in a study of CD8+ T cells in alopecia areata. Indicated treatment: oral pan-JAK inhibitor, 5-10 mg twice daily. cDNA serving as the sequencing template came from extracted, reverse transcribed RNA. Clones were sequenced by immunoSEQ multiplex PCR, and TCRdb holds only the in-frame ones, with some missing. The sample yields 200,000 to 250,000 clones, roughly 56% seen once. Specimen: CD4+ T cells sorted from blood, collected at week 4, from a patient treated with tofacitinib. Receptors originate from a human donor with alopecia areata.

V is TRBV10-3 and J is TRBJ2-7, with D possibly being TRBD2 (6 bases). The V gene lost 4 bases and the J gene lost 3 bases, with 16 bases spanning the gap. This CDR3 spans 15 amino acids. In germline, CDR1 is ENHRY, CDR2 SYGVKD. CDR3: CAISVAGSGDYEQYF. The CDR3 region has the DNA TGTGCCATCAGTGTAGCTGGGTCGGGGGACTACGAGCAGTACTTC.

The table lists this clone with a count of one. The rearrangement uses TRBV30 and TRBJ1-6, with TRBD1 matching 9 bases. CDR3 length: 14 amino acids. CDR1 GTSNPN and CDR2 SVGIG come from the germline V gene (reference sequence). J lost 9 bases, V lost 2 bases, and 5 bases had no gene match. The CDR3 bases are TGTGCCTGGAGTAGTGGGGACAGGGTTTCACCCCTCCACTTT. It yields the protein CAWSSGDRVSPLHF.

The chain links TRBV20-1 to TRBJ1-1; D gene unclear. Germline V gene data show CDR1 as DFQATT and CDR2 as SNEGSKA (reference sequence). The CDR3 runs 11 residues. CDR3 bases: TGCAGCCCTAGCGCCAACACTGAAGCTTTCTTT. Translation: CSPSANTEAFF.

The V and J genes are TRBV5-6 and TRBJ2-1; D could derive from TRBD1 or TRBD2 (6 bases each). The CDR3 totals 16 residues. The germline CDR1 and CDR2 sequences are SGHDT and YYEEEE. Trimming cost V 3 bases and J 2 bases, with 15 bases left between them. CDR3 in DNA: TGTGCCAGCAGCTACCGGGGGCTGGGAGCCTACAATGAGCAGTTCTTC. This codes for CASSYRGLGAYNEQFF. Drawing the rest from reference TRBV5-6 and TRBJ2-1, the complete variable domain is DAGVTQSPTHLIKTRGQQVTLRCSPKSGHDTVSWYQQALGQGPQFIFQYYEEEERQRGNFPDRFSGHQFPNYSSELNVNALLLGDSALYLCASSYRGLGAYNEQFFGPGTRLTVL.

The chain is built from TRBV29-1 and TRBJ2-1; 8 positions match TRBD2. CDR1 and CDR2 (germline): SQVTM, ANQGSEA. CDR3 length: 12 amino acids. V trimming: 5 bases; J trimming: 7 bases; junction bases outside the gene matches: 4. The CDR3 coding sequence is TGCAGCGTTCCCGGGACTAGGAATGAGCAGTTCTTC. Protein: CSVPGTRNEQFF.

This clone turned up a few times. J is TRBJ2-2 and V is TRBV10-3, with D unclear. The CDR3 is made up of 14 amino acids. Looked up from germline, CDR1 is ENHRY and CDR2 is SYGVKD. Trimming pared 9 bases from V and 4 bases from J, leaving 15 bases between. The CDR3 spells CAIAYDPGTGELFF. CDR3 coding DNA: TGTGCCATTGCCTACGACCCGGGCACCGGGGAGCTGTTTTTT.

The chain has TRBV27 and TRBJ1-5; D call uncertain. The length of the CDR3 is 13 residues. The V end lost 5 bases, the J end lost 2 bases, and 7 bases lay between the germline ends. Per germline, CDR1 MNHEY and CDR2 SMNVEV (reference sequence). The DNA for the CDR3 is TGTGCCAGCAGTAACAAGGGCAATCAGCCCCAGCATTTT. Protein product: CASSNKGNQPQHF.

J is TRBJ1-2 and V is TRBV29-1; D not certain. Trimming pared 3 bases from V and 4 bases from J, leaving 9 bases between. Germline assignment: CDR1 SQVTM and CDR2 ANQGSEA. The CDR3 has 12 residues. The CDR3: CSVDALPYGYTF. The DNA for the CDR3 is TGCAGCGTTGATGCTCTACCCTATGGCTACACCTTC.

The rearrangement links TRBV10-2 to TRBJ2-5; TRBD1 matches at 7 bases. The J segment lost 7 bases and the V segment lost 7 bases, leaving 12 bases of the junction unmatched. Germline V CDR1 and CDR2: WSHSY, SAAADI. CDR3 length equals 14 residues. CDR3 residues: CASTPGTVAGTQYF. The CDR3 nucleotides are TGCGCCAGCACCCCCGGGACAGTCGCCGGGACCCAGTACTTC.

As DNA, the CDR3 is TGTGCCTGGAGTAACGGGGACTATCAGCCCCAGCATTTT. Amino acid sequence: CAWSNGDYQPQHF. V usage is TRBV30 and J usage is TRBJ1-5; TRBD1 might be the D (5 bases). This CDR3 comprises 13 residues. Between the trimmed V and J ends, which lost 2 bases and 5 bases, there was a span of 10 bases. Germline assignment: CDR1 GTSNPN and CDR2 SVGIG (reference sequence).

The rearrangement links TRBV9 to TRBJ2-3; D uncertain. The CDR3 is 14 residues long. Germline CDR1 SGDLS, CDR2 YYNGEE. Trimming cost V 0 bases and J 0 bases, with 5 bases left between them. The CDR3 nucleotides are TGTGCCAGCAGCGTAGCTCACAGCACAGATACGCAGTATTTT. Encoded protein: CASSVAHSTDTQYF. The full variable domain, its missing parts supplied by reference TRBV9 and TRBJ2-3, is DSGVTQTPKHLITATGQRVTLRCSPRSGDLSVYWYQQSLDQGLQFLIQYYNGEERAKGNILERFSAQQFPDLHSELNLSSLELGDSALYFCASSVAHSTDTQYFGPGTRLTVL.

The chain is built from TRBV30 and TRBJ1-4, with a possible D match to TRBD1 (5 bases). There are 15 residues in the CDR3. Germline V CDR1 and CDR2: GTSNPN, SVGIG (reference sequence). Trimming removed 0 bases from V and 6 bases from J, with 14 bases in between. CDR3 DNA: TGTGCCTGGAGTGTACATGGAGGGGTCGATGAAAAACTGTTTTTT. The encoded protein is CAWSVHGGVDEKLFF. The full variable domain, its missing parts supplied by reference TRBV30 and TRBJ1-4, is SQTIHQWPATLVQPVGSPLSLECTVEGTSNPNLYWYRQAAGRGLQLLFYSVGIGQISSEVPQNLSASRPQDRQFILSSKKLLLSDSGFYLCAWSVHGGVDEKLFFGSGTQLSVL.

The chain links TRBV2 to TRBJ1-2; 7 positions match TRBD1. The CDR3 consists of 14 residues. CDR1 is SNHLY, CDR2 FYNNEI, per germline. The V gene end was trimmed by 0 bases and the J gene end by 8 bases; junction bases not matched to a gene: 6. This CDR3 is CASSEAGQWGGYTF. Here the CDR3 DNA reads TGTGCCAGCAGTGAAGCGGGACAGTGGGGAGGCTACACCTTC.

The V call is TRBV30, the J call TRBJ2-7, with TRBD2 as a possible D gene (6 bases). The V and J ends lost 3 bases and 2 bases respectively, with 17 bases between them. CDR3 length: 15 residues. CDR1 GTSNPN and CDR2 SVGIG come from the germline V gene (reference sequence). The CDR3 DNA follows: TGTGCCTGGAGCGGAGGGACTCCGGACCCCTACGAGCAGTACTTC. This encodes CAWSGGTPDPYEQYF.

This chain joins TRBV27 and TRBJ2-3; maybe TRBD2 (6 bases). CDR1 is MNHEY and CDR2 is SMNVEV in the germline V gene (reference sequence). The CDR3 extends over 15 amino acids. V lost 5 bases and J lost 3, with 15 bases in between. In nucleotides, the CDR3 is TGTGCCAGCAGTGGCCCCGCGGGGCGGACAGATACGCAGTATTTT. This gives the protein CASSGPAGRTDTQYF.

The chain combines TRBV4-3 with TRBJ2-5; 10 positions agree with TRBD2. V dropped 4 bases and J dropped 5; count of bases not matched to a gene: 7. The CDR3 loop spans 15 amino acids. The germline gives CDR1 LGHNA, CDR2 YSLEER. CDR3 nucleotide sequence: TGCGCCAGCAGCCGTGGGACTAGCGATCTGGAGACCCAGTACTTC. Translated: CASSRGTSDLETQYF.

This clone was recorded a few times. The rearrangement links TRBV14 to TRBJ1-2; no clear D gene. The V end was cut by 0 bases, the J end by 4 bases, with 9 bases between. CDR1 is SGHDN, CDR2 FVKESK, per germline. CDR3 length: 14 residues. This CDR3 is CASSQDKGGYGYTF. DNA of the CDR3: TGTGCCAGCAGCCAAGATAAGGGAGGCTATGGCTACACCTTC.

The chain couples TRBV30 to TRBJ1-3, with D perhaps matching TRBD1 (5 bases). CDR1 and CDR2 (germline): GTSNPN, SVGIG (reference sequence). This CDR3 is built from 14 residues. V was shortened by 4 bases and J by 0 bases, with 10 bases between the two germline ends. The CDR3 nucleotides read TGTGCCTGGACCGGGACCTTCTCTGGAAACACCATATATTTT. Encoded protein: CAWTGTFSGNTIYF.

The chain uses TRBV4-3 and TRBJ2-7; 9 bases are shared with TRBD1. The V and J ends lost 3 bases and 9 bases, in that order; junction bases with no gene match: 12. CDR1 and CDR2 (germline): LGHNA, YSLEER. The CDR3 totals 15 residues. CDR3 in amino acids: CASSQDRGEAFGQYF. DNA for the CDR3: TGCGCCAGCAGCCAGGACAGGGGTGAGGCGTTCGGGCAGTACTTC.

This clone was detected a few times. V gene TRBV19 combines with J gene TRBJ2-1; 12 bases are a match to TRBD2. J was trimmed by 6 bases and V by 5 bases; bases with no gene match: 2. There are 14 residues in the CDR3. Germline CDR1 and CDR2: LNHDA and SQIVND (reference sequence). This CDR3 reads CASSPGLAGNEQFF. The CDR3 DNA reads as TGTGCCAGTAGTCCGGGACTAGCGGGCAATGAGCAGTTCTTC.

This clone was seen only a few times. The chain joins TRBV30 to TRBJ2-7; D remains ambiguous. The V end lost 2 bases, the J end lost 0 bases, and 11 bases lay between the germline ends. Per germline, CDR1 GTSNPN and CDR2 SVGIG (reference sequence). The CDR3 loop spans 14 amino acids. The CDR3 nucleotides are TGTGCCTGGAGTCCAGACACCGTCTCCTACGAGCAGTACTTC. It yields the protein CAWSPDTVSYEQYF.